This T cell receptor (beta chain) is from a study of response to subunit inactivated influenza vaccine. At least ten counts were recorded for this clonotype. Antigen: not known. TCRdb recomputed calls from the RT-PCR reads with MiXCR, one row per CDR3 protein. The sample carries 500,000 to 600,000 distinct CDR3 sequences, 11% recorded once. General observations from the study: Authors suggested each seasonal flu vaccination may recruit only limited numbers of new T cells.

The same sample was also studied in work on T cells expressing NK-cell markers. From that second work: It was by 5'RACE template switching with UMIs that TCR beta cDNA was made. Source material for TCR beta repertoires consisted of sorted CD3+CD56+NKG2C+, CD3+CD56+NKG2C- and CD3+CD56-NKG2C+ T cells. Dominant NKG2C+ clonotypes made up about 1.0-7.5% of CD8+ T cells in 5 or 6 donors. In a handful of donors, dominant clonotypes made up about 25-60.1% of CD3+CD56-NKG2C+ cells.

This specimen consisted of PBMCs from blood, obtained on the day of vaccination. The TCR sequence derives from a man aged 45-65 years who received an inactivated influenza vaccine.

In DNA form, the CDR3 reads TGCAGCGTTGAAGATGGCCTCTACAATGAGCAGTTCTTC. It codes for CSVEDGLYNEQFF. This chain links TRBV29-1 with TRBJ2-1; no definite D call. V was cut by 0 bases and J by 3 bases, with 6 bases left in between. Germline V gene sequence: CDR1 SQVTM, CDR2 ANQGSEA. CDR3 length: 13 amino acids.